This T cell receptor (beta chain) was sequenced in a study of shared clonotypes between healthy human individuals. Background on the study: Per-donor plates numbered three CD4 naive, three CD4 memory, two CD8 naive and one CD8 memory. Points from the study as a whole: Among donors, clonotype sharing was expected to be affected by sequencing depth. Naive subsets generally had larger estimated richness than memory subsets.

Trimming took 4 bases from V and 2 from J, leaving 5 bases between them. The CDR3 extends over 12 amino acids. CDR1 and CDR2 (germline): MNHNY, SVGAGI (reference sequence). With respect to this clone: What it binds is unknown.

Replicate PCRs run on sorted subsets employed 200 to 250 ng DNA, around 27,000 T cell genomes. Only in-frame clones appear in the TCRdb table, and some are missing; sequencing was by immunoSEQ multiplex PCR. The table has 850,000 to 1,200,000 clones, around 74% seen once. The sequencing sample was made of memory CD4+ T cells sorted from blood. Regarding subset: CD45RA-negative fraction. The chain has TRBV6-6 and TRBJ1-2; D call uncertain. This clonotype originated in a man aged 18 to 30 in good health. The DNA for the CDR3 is TGTGCCAGCAGTTCACTAAACTATGGCTACACCTTC. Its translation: CASSSLNYGYTF.